The 14 T cell receptor beta chains given below trace back to one sample, sequenced in a study of PD-1 blockade in classical Hodgkin lymphoma. Time point meaning: cycle 4 day 1 (C4D1), after 6 weeks of nivolumab. All patients relapsed after autologous stem cell transplantation, and brentuximab vedotin exposure varied. TCRdb keeps only in-frame clones here, not all; method: immunoSEQ multiplex PCR. The repertoire holds approximately 45,000 clones, with 55% to 80% as singletons. Material: peripheral blood mononuclear cells (PBMCs), obtained before the fourth cycle of nivolumab. The receptors shown here come from a human donor with classical Hodgkin lymphoma.

The gene calls are TRBV30 and TRBJ2-4; D is perhaps TRBD1 or TRBD2 (5 bases each). The V end lost 2 bases, the J end lost 8 bases, and 22 bases lay between the germline ends. The CDR3 extends over 16 amino acids. In germline, CDR1 is GTSNPN, CDR2 SVGIG (reference sequence). The CDR3 spells CAWSLGPTPGRDIQYF. The CDR3 DNA is TGTGCCTGGAGTCTGGGCCCTACTCCAGGGAGAGACATTCAGTACTTC. Using reference TRBV30 and TRBJ2-4 for the parts outside the CDR3, the full variable domain is SQTIHQWPATLVQPVGSPLSLECTVEGTSNPNLYWYRQAAGRGLQLLFYSVGIGQISSEVPQNLSASRPQDRQFILSSKKLLLSDSGFYLCAWSLGPTPGRDIQYFGAGTRLSVL.

This rearrangement joins TRBV30 to TRBJ1-2; D unresolved. This CDR3 is 14 amino acids long. Trimming removed 2 bases from V and 9 bases from J, with 19 bases in between. Per germline, CDR1 GTSNPN and CDR2 SVGIG (reference sequence). CDR3: CAWSWESPRLSYTF. The CDR3 DNA sequence: TGTGCCTGGAGTTGGGAGAGCCCTCGGCTGAGCTACACCTTC. Together with reference TRBV30 and TRBJ1-2, the CDR3 gives the full variable domain: SQTIHQWPATLVQPVGSPLSLECTVEGTSNPNLYWYRQAAGRGLQLLFYSVGIGQISSEVPQNLSASRPQDRQFILSSKKLLLSDSGFYLCAWSWESPRLSYTFGSGTRLTVV.

This chain uses TRBV30 with TRBJ1-1; 7 positions agree with TRBD1. Germline V lookup: CDR1 GTSNPN, CDR2 SVGIG (reference sequence). J was trimmed by 7 bases and V by 1 base; bases with no gene match: 6. This CDR3 has 13 amino acids. The CDR3 nucleotides read TGTGCCTGGAGTGAGGGGGCTCGTGGTGAAGCTTTCTTT. Translating gives CAWSEGARGEAFF.

The chain recombines TRBV10-1 with TRBJ2-5; no reliable D call. The CDR3 is 12 amino acids. Germline values: CDR1 WNHNN, CDR2 SYGVQD (reference sequence). With 2 bases removed from V and 5 bases from J, the gap between germline ends came to 6 bases. The CDR3 loop reads CASSEGRETQYF. The DNA for the CDR3 is TGCGCCAGCAGTGAGGGACGGGAGACCCAGTACTTC.

The chain joins TRBV7-9 to TRBJ1-2, with 8 bases lining up with TRBD1. The CDR3 has 14 residues. The germline V gene has CDR1 SEHNR and CDR2 FQNEAQ (reference sequence). With V trimmed by 5 bases and J by 8 bases, 10 bases remained unmatched. In DNA form, the CDR3 reads TGTGCCAGCAGCCCGTGGACAGGGACGGAAGGCTACACCTTC. It translates to CASSPWTGTEGYTF.

V gene TRBV5-1 combines with J gene TRBJ1-2; D uncertain. The CDR3 length is 13 residues. Germline CDR1 and CDR2: SGHRS and YFSETQ. Trimming pared 5 bases from V and 2 bases from J, leaving 10 bases between. The CDR3 loop is CASSLGRNYGYTF. CDR3 in DNA: TGCGCCAGCAGTCTAGGACGGAACTATGGCTACACCTTC.

The chain couples TRBV20-1 to TRBJ2-7; D may correspond to TRBD1 or TRBD2 (5 bases each). The CDR3 totals 11 residues. From germline, CDR1 is DFQATT and CDR2 SNEGSKA (reference sequence). The chain's CDR3 is CSGAGHYEQYF. In DNA form, the CDR3 reads TGCAGCGGGGCAGGGCACTACGAGCAGTACTTC.

The V call is TRBV5-1, the J call TRBJ1-5; D might be TRBD1 (6 bases). This CDR3 is built from 14 residues. Germline CDR1 reads SGHRS; CDR2 reads YFSETQ. V gave up 0 bases and J gave up 2 bases, with 6 bases separating them. CDR3 sequence (DNA): TGCGCCAGCAGCTTGGACAGGGGCAATCAGCCCCAGCATTTT. This translates into CASSLDRGNQPQHF.

The chain joins TRBV5-1 to TRBJ2-1, with 11 bases matching TRBD1. The germline V gene encodes CDR1 SGHRS and CDR2 YFSETQ. This CDR3 is built from 15 residues. With 4 bases clipped from V and 2 bases from J, the junction kept 2 bases outside the gene matches. The CDR3 bases are TGCGCCAGCAGCCAGGGACAGGGGGCCTACAATGAGCAGTTCTTC. Its protein is CASSQGQGAYNEQFF.

The V call is TRBV19, the J call TRBJ2-3, with 7 bases matching TRBD2. The J segment lost 3 bases and the V segment lost 6 bases, leaving 9 bases of the junction unmatched. The germline CDR1 and CDR2 sequences are LNHDA and SQIVND (reference sequence). The CDR3 runs to 15 residues. CDR3 DNA sequence: TGTGCCAGTAGCTTGACTAGCTCCCAGACAGATACGCAGTATTTT. The encoded protein is CASSLTSSQTDTQYF.

This clone is categorized as medium-sized (0.01 to 0.1%). For the CDR3, the DNA is TGTGCCAGCAGTTACGACAGGGGTGACTATGGCTACACCTTC. It codes for CASSYDRGDYGYTF. J is TRBJ1-2 and V is TRBV2; 8 positions match TRBD1. V shed 5 bases, J shed 3 bases, and the junction held 5 bases outside the gene matches. CDR3 length equals 14 residues. Germline CDR1 SNHLY, CDR2 FYNNEI. The variable domain in full, completed from reference TRBV2 and TRBJ1-2, reads EPEVTQTPSHQVTQMGQEVILRCVPISNHLYFYWYRQILGQKVEFLVSFYNNEISEKSEIFDDQFSVERPDGSNFTLKIRSTKLEDSAMYFCASSYDRGDYGYTFGSGTRLTVV.

This chain links TRBV28 with TRBJ2-7; 7 positions match TRBD1. Per germline, CDR1 MDHEN and CDR2 SYDVKM. The CDR3 sequence is 13 residues long. V trimming: 10 bases; J trimming: 4 bases; junction bases outside the gene matches: 10. Here the CDR3 reads CAITTGTPYEQYF. The CDR3 DNA reads TGTGCCATCACGACAGGGACCCCTTACGAGCAGTACTTC.

Note on this clone: This same CDR3 is encoded by further DNA sequences in the sample. The V and J genes are TRBV4-3 and TRBJ2-3; 13 bases match TRBD2. This CDR3 spans 17 amino acids. V lost 0 bases and J lost 2; bases outside the gene matches: 2. The germline gives CDR1 LGHNA, CDR2 YSLEER. CDR3 sequence (DNA): TGCGCCAGCAGCCAAGAGGGACTAGCGGGGTACACAGATACGCAGTATTTT. Protein: CASSQEGLAGYTDTQYF.

This chain links TRBV29-1 with TRBJ1-1; 12 bases map to TRBD1. Germline lookup yields CDR1 SQVTM and CDR2 ANQGSEA. This CDR3 spans 16 amino acids. The ends lost 6 bases at V and 0 bases at J; junction bases unmatched: 8. CDR3 coding DNA: TGCAGCGTGGGGGACAGGGGGCGTAGGATGAACACTGAAGCTTTCTTT. It specifies CSVGDRGRRMNTEAFF.